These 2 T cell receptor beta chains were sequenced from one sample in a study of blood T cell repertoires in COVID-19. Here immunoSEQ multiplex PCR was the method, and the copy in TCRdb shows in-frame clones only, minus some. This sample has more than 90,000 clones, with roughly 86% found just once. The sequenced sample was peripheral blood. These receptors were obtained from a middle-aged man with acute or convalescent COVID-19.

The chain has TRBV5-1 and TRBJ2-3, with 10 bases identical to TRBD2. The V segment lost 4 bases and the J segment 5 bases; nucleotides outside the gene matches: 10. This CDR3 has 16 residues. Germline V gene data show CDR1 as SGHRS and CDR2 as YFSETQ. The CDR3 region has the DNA TGCGCCAGCAGCCTCCAAGCGGGAGGGCGGGAAGATACGCAGTATTTT. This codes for CASSLQAGGREDTQYF.

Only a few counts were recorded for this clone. The CDR3 DNA is TGTGCCAGCAGTCGGACAGGGGGCGCTGACACTGAAGCTTTCTTT. Translating it yields CASSRTGGADTEAFF. This chain joins TRBV6-5 and TRBJ1-1; 11 bases fit TRBD1. The CDR3 is made up of 15 amino acids. Germline V CDR1 and CDR2: MNHEY, SVGAGI. J gave up 3 bases and V 5 bases, and 5 bases lay outside the gene matches.